Here is one T cell receptor beta chain with its context. No antigen is known for it. Base qualities are not recorded, but no much larger clone differs from it by a single base. TCRbeta CDR3 regions were amplified from genomic DNA by means of the immunoSEQ Assay, a bias-controlled multiplex PCR. For the original study's pipeline: The number of nucleated cells in each sample was estimated from the amplification of reference gene primers within the assay. Sequence reads were collapsed and filtered to measure the absolute abundance of every unique TCRbeta CDR3 rearrangement. Productive Simpson clonality was computed per sample as the square root of Simpson's diversity index over productive rearrangements. This is the immuneACCESS table as TCRdb keeps it, with only in-frame sequences that have V and J called. A part of the clones is gone; compared with another copy, unresolved V genes explain less than half, and the rest is unexplained. V and J calls and clone size are given by that table; D and trimming were obtained from the DNA. This sample lists about 270,000 clones; around 84% were detected once. The top ten clonotypes cover 15% to 19% of the sample.

Participants in the prospective study were aged 18 to 89 years, lived in approximately 26 United States geographic areas, and enrolled through a virtual design. Cohort assignment in the prospective study relied on participant-reported clinical history from a screening survey and a study questionnaire. For ImmuneRACE Cohort 3, a participant was defined as recovered based on two consecutive negative NP/OP PCR tests, clearance by a healthcare professional, or resolution of symptoms. Mobile phlebotomists in the prospective study collected whole blood, serum and a nasopharyngeal or oropharyngeal swab from every participant. Prospective study participants could optionally give additional blood draws and questionnaires over an approximately two-month period. Before DNA extraction, prospective study blood samples were shipped either frozen or at room temperature. This entry comes from a study of blood T cell repertoires in COVID-19 (dated by TCRdb to 2018 to 2021). A note on the overall study: Samples from collaborators originated in the United States, Italy and Spain and spanned both the acute and convalescent phases of COVID-19. Deeply sampled blood TCRbeta repertoires from subjects exposed to, actively infected with, or recovered from COVID-19 were included in the dataset. The repertoires were made available in a free public database intended to serve as a resource for research on the immune response to SARS-CoV-2. The material from the prospective study consisted of cDNA or gDNA derived from T cells, B-cell-depleted T cells, or PBMCs. Sample metadata almost always included a de-identified subject ID, COVID-19 status, age in years and sex. The samples were drawn from the first 160 participants of the ongoing ImmuneRACE study and from some 1,300 subjects provided by 6 global collaborators. Where available, HLA class I and class II types were taken from metadata supplied by the sample provider and were not determined by assay-based typing.

What the authors observed across the whole study: How much clinical and demographic metadata was included differed by source and by participant, and the metadata was provided uncurated.

Ends trimmed: V by 5 bases, J by 4 bases; bases unmatched to a gene: 18. The germline V gene gives CDR1 as MDHEN and CDR2 as SYDVKM. Counted from cysteine to phenylalanine, this CDR3 has 18 amino acids. CDR3 DNA only is kept here, 54 bases in frame from base 1. Specimen: PBMCs or T cells enriched from blood (not recorded which). The sequence came from a man aged 18 to 29 who had recovered from COVID-19. This chain joins TRBV28 to TRBJ1-2; 8 junctional bases match TRBD1. The sequenced DNA: TGTGCCAGCAGTACTCCACATGGAGGCCAGGGACAGGTCTATGGCTACACCTTC. It is translated as CASSTPHGGQGQVYGYTF.